A single TCR beta chain is shown here with its context. Its cognate antigen has yet to be identified. Base quality data are lacking; no much larger clone is found one base away. Library method: 5' RACE. TCRdb shows the sequencer as Illumina HiSeq 2500. A second PCR of roughly 6 to 12 cycles was run with a J-beta primer mix and a sample-barcoded 5' primer. Each TCR beta cDNA molecule received a unique molecular identifier from a template-switch 5' adaptor carrying 12 random nucleotides. At least 2.5 million CDR3-containing paired-end reads were obtained from each sample. First-strand cDNA was synthesized from all RNA with the Mint cDNA synthesis kit, primed by a TRBC-specific oligonucleotide. Following uracil-DNA glycosylase treatment, all cDNA underwent a first 18-cycle PCR with the universal primers M1SS and BC2_uni_R. As for the original processing: For normalization, 1 million high-quality reads were randomly selected from each sample, with every read carrying a distinct molecular identifier. Instead of being binned into consensus sequences, reads with shared molecular identifiers were discarded. CDR3 identification, clonotype clustering and error correction used MiTCR with a Q25 quality threshold and the strictest error-elimination algorithm. A nonparametric unseen species model with Euler transformation was used to estimate lower-bound total TCR beta diversity. The raw public data were reprocessed by TCRdb itself: fastp quality trimming at Q25, MiXCR clonotype calling, in-frame beta chains only. Each entry merges the rows of one CDR3 protein and shows their most common DNA and genes. The V and J calls and clone size come from TCRdb's table, not from the authors' own analysis. Recorded for this sample are around 800,000 distinct CDR3 sequences; around 68% of them occurred a single time. The top ten clones comprise 25% to 35% of the sample.

The sample belongs to a study of blood T cells in healthy people across ages (dated by TCRdb to the mid-2010s). For the wider study: In model experiments, template switching captured about one uniquely barcoded TCR beta cDNA molecule for every two T cells. To avoid experimental bias, donors of different ages were spread randomly across the sequencing lanes. Donors were grouped into four age groups: young (average roughly 17 years), middle-aged (under 40), aged (approximately 58) and long-lived (approximately 75). The study analyzed two additional independent replicas of 1 million unique cDNA reads from the same blood draw for two donors, one aged 18 to 29 and one aged 80 or older. The study measured age-related changes in TCR beta repertoire diversity using deep sequencing normalized with unique cDNA molecular identifiers.

Systemically healthy Caucasian individuals from Russia, 39 in total and aged 6 to 90 years, were included as donors. Ten milliliters of peripheral blood were drawn from each donor into EDTA-treated Vacutainer tubes. Ficoll-Paque density-gradient centrifugation was used to isolate PBMCs, with at least 6 million obtained per sample. Trizol reagent was used to extract total RNA from PBMCs, with at least 6 micrograms per sample. For every donor, flow cytometry on a PBMC aliquot measured the percentage of naive CD45RAhigh/CD27high T cells. Reading from cysteine to phenylalanine, the CDR3 counts 16 amino acids. The only DNA kept is the CDR3, 48 bases in frame from the first base. Via the germline V gene (reference sequence), CDR1 is LGHDT and CDR2 YNNKEL. V is cut by 4 bases and J by 2 bases, and the space between the germline ends is 15 bases. What the study reported, not specific to this receptor: The long-lived group showed more naive CD4+ T cells, fewer expanded clones and increased TCR diversity than the aged group, suggesting age selection. A strong correlation was found between observed TCR beta diversity and the percentage of naive T cells measured by flow cytometry. Total diversity estimates from one million sequenced T cells were considered lower bounds and underestimates. Because donor CMV infection status was unknown, age-related changes in expanded clonotypes were potentially confounded. Bulk unsorted PBMC profiling prevented conclusive comparison of naive and antigen-experienced compartments. Observed TCR beta diversity per million T cells fell roughly linearly with age, and a significant reduction was already apparent by age roughly 40.

The TCR comes from a man aged 25 to 45 in good health. The specimen was blood. This chain is built from TRBV3-1 and TRBJ2-1; TRBD2 is a possible D gene, resting on 6 matching bases. The sequenced DNA is TGTGCCAGCAGCCCCGGGACTCCGGGAGCCTACAATGAGCAGTTCTTC. It encodes CASSPGTPGAYNEQFF.